This TCR beta chain emerged from a study of cytomegalovirus exposure and HLA in healthy donors. The CDR3 contains 15 residues. CDR1 and CDR2 from the germline V gene are MDHEN and SYDVKM. V lost 7 bases to trimming and J lost 4 bases, with 17 bases between them. PCR used 60 Vbeta primers and 13 Jbeta primers. The data were produced by immunoSEQ multiplex PCR, yet TCRdb's version contains in-frame clones alone and is incomplete. The table has 150,000 to 200,000 clones, approximately 71% seen once. V gene TRBV28 combines with J gene TRBJ1-3, with D unclear. Input material: PBMCs. This TCR was sampled from a middle-aged man in good health and CMV-seronegative. This CDR3 is CASTPSVTLGNTIYF. The CDR3 DNA follows: TGTGCCAGCACCCCCAGCGTTACACTCGGAAACACCATATATTTT. Filled out from reference TRBV28 and TRBJ1-3, the complete variable domain reads DVKVTQSSRYLVKRTGEKVFLECVQDMDHENMFWYRQDPGLGLRLIYFSYDVKMKEKGDIPEGYSVSREKKERFSLILESASTNQTSMYLCASTPSVTLGNTIYFGEGSWLTVV.